This T cell receptor (beta chain) is from a study of neoadjuvant anti-PD-1 for oral cavity cancer. Study information: Around day 43, patients without progression received a fourth nivolumab dose before surgery. Regarding the study as a whole: TCR analyses covered only a few patients per response group. PBMC Gini-index clonality exceeded responders' in non-responders post-nivolumab.

PBMCs were not maintained or expanded in culture before analysis. Assay used: immunoSEQ multiplex PCR; TCRdb lists only in-frame clones, some missing. The repertoire has roughly 18,000 clones, roughly 72% of them found once; the top ten carry 2.7%. Concerning this clone itself: Antigen: not known.

The material was PBMCs, obtained before nivolumab (anti-PD-1) treatment. This TCR derives from a person aged 40 to 85 with oral cavity squamous cell carcinoma.

The CDR3 region is CATTGGSNQPQHF. CDR3 sequence (DNA): TGTGCCACCACCGGGGGTAGCAATCAGCCCCAGCATTTT. The rearrangement uses TRBV15 and TRBJ1-5; a weak D match, TRBD1 (5 bases). The V gene's germline CDR1 is LNHNV and CDR2 YYDKDF (reference sequence). Trimming removed 7 bases from V and 0 bases from J, with 7 bases in between. The CDR3 consists of 13 residues. Supplemented by reference TRBV15 and TRBJ1-5, the full variable domain reads DAMVIQNPRYQVTQFGKPVTLSCSQTLNHNVMYWYQQKSSQAPKLLFHYYDKDFNNEADTPDNFQSRRPNTSFCFLDIRSPGLGDTAMYLCATTGGSNQPQHFGDGTRLSIL.